The clone carrying this TCR beta chain was seen a handful of times. What it binds is unknown. Preparation of the TCRbeta library was carried out with unique molecular identifiers. Using its own MiXCR run on the PCR reads, TCRdb lists one record per CDR3 protein. The sample records some 81,000 distinct CDR3 sequences, over 12% being singletons. The data were taken from a study of T-cell reconstitution after alpha-beta-depleted transplantation in children. Study observations and caveats: At the one-year point after transplant, T-cell counts and TCRbeta diversity were found to come mostly from T cells that had been newly produced. Surviving recipient T cells and thymic progenitors underlay high day-60 TCRbeta diversity in some patients. Alpha-beta T cells present about two months after transplant were reported to originate from several hundred expanded graft clones.

V was shortened by 0 bases and J by 1 base, with 11 bases between the two germline ends. The germline V gene has CDR1 SGDLS and CDR2 YYNGEE. The CDR3 is 15 amino acids. This receptor was taken from a male patient between 2 and 9 years old who had a stem cell transplant for acute lymphoblastic leukemia, so the T cells may come from the graft donor. V usage is TRBV9 and J usage is TRBJ2-7; tentatively, D is TRBD1 (5 bases). The sample in question was PBMCs, mostly from graft donor cells, obtained 180 days after TCRalphabeta/CD19-depleted stem cell transplant. CDR3 residues: CASSVGVAGSYEQYF. CDR3 in DNA: TGTGCCAGCAGCGTAGGGGTAGCAGGGTCCTACGAGCAGTACTTC.